A selection of T cell receptor beta chains follows, all from one sample in a study of control samples from healthy donors and cancer patients. Libraries were prepared by immunoSEQ multiplex PCR; TCRdb keeps only in-frame clonotypes and omits some of them. The sample holds approximately 70,000 clones; 84% are singletons and the top ten take over 25%. Specimen: blood. These receptors all stem from a man between 50 and 59 years old in good health. Both conserved end residues are part of each CDR3. A D gene is named only where the DNA matches it firmly. Some rows mark clone size as missing; the rest say once, few, many or name a class of expanded clone.

j_gene,v_gene,d_gene,abundance,CDR3nt,CDR3aa
TRBJ1-5,TRBV30,TRBD1,once,TGTGCCTGGGGGACAGGGGCGGGTCAGCCCCAGCATTTT,CAWGTGAGQPQHF
TRBJ2-3,TRBV28,.,.,TGTGCCAGCGCCCCTCTCTTAGGGGGGATTGAAGATACGCAGTATTTT,CASAPLLGGIEDTQYF
TRBJ1-5,TRBV6-5,TRBD1,.,TGTGCCAGCAGTTCGGACAGGAGCAGCAATCAGCCCCAGCATTTT,CASSSDRSSNQPQHF
TRBJ2-2,TRBV7-9,.,.,TGTGCCAGCAGCCCCGCAGTTTCGAACACCGGGGAGCTGTTTTTT,CASSPAVSNTGELFF
TRBJ1-1,TRBV6-2/TRBV6-3,.,few,TGTGCCAGCAGTTACCTCAACACTGAAGCTTTCTTT,CASSYLNTEAFF
TRBJ1-1,TRBV7-2,.,.,TGTGCCAGCAGCGGAGGACAGCCGGGGGGTGCTGAAGCTTTCTTT,CASSGGQPGGAEAFF
TRBJ1-5,TRBV20-1,TRBD1,few,TGCAGTGCTAGTAATCCAGGACAGGAGGGCAATCAGCCCCAGCATTTT,CSASNPGQEGNQPQHF
TRBJ1-2,TRBV6-5,TRBD1,many,TGTGCCAGCATTCAACAGGGGAACTATGGCTACACCTTC,CASIQQGNYGYTF
TRBJ2-5,TRBV5-1,.,.,TGCGCCAGCCGAACGACCCTACAAGAGACCCAGTACTTC,CASRTTLQETQYF
TRBJ1-2,TRBV4-3,.,once,TGCGCCAGCAGCCAAGGGCCCGGCGGCTCCTTCTATGGCTACACCTTC,CASSQGPGGSFYGYTF
TRBJ2-2,TRBV4-1,.,.,TGCGCCAGCAGCCATGTACCGGGACACCGCAACACCGGGGAGCTGTTTTTT,CASSHVPGHRNTGELFF
TRBJ1-4,TRBV15,.,.,TGTGCCACCAGCAGAGATCGGGCAGGGCCTAATGAAAAACTGTTTTTT,CATSRDRAGPNEKLFF
TRBJ1-2,TRBV27,.,.,TGTGCCAGCACCTTCCCCAGGGTAAGTGGCTACACCTTC,CASTFPRVSGYTF
TRBJ2-5,TRBV6-2/TRBV6-3,TRBD2,.,TGTGCCAGCAGTTCCACCCAGCGGGGGGGCAAAGGAGAGACCCAGTACTTC,CASSSTQRGGKGETQYF
TRBJ1-2,TRBV28,.,.,TGTGCCACCTGTAGCGGACTAAACTATGGCTACACCTTC,CATCSGLNYGYTF
TRBJ2-1,TRBV11-3,TRBD2,.,TGTGCCAGCAGCTTACTTCGACTAGCGGGAAACAATGAGCAGTTCTTC,CASSLLRLAGNNEQFF
TRBJ2-3,TRBV27,.,once,TGTGCCAGCAGTTTATCTTGGGGCTCTCTAACAGATACGCAGTATTTT,CASSLSWGSLTDTQYF
TRBJ1-2,TRBV19,.,.,TGTGCCAGTAGTATCGGCAGGGCTAAGGTCGACTATGGCTACACCTTC,CASSIGRAKVDYGYTF
TRBJ2-7,TRBV9,.,.,TGTGCCAGCAGCGACCGGGGAGACGGTGGCGAGCAGTACTTC,CASSDRGDGGEQYF
TRBJ1-2,TRBV7-9,TRBD1,.,TGTGCCAGCAGCCCCAGGGACAGGAAGGAGACGGGCTATGGCTACACCTTC,CASSPRDRKETGYGYTF
TRBJ2-1,TRBV7-3,.,.,TGTGCCAGCAGCTTAACGGCTGGGTCCTACAATGAGCAGTTCTTC,CASSLTAGSYNEQFF
TRBJ2-1,TRBV5-1,TRBD2,.,TGCGCCAGCGCCAAGACTAGCGGGAGTAGCGATGAGCAGTTCTTC,CASAKTSGSSDEQFF
TRBJ1-6,TRBV30,TRBD1,few,TGTGCCTGGACCGGGACAGGGGGCTCACCCCTCCACTTT,CAWTGTGGSPLHF
TRBJ2-2,TRBV25-1,.,.,TGTGCCAGCAGTCGTGGCACCGGGGAGCTGTTTTTT,CASSRGTGELFF
TRBJ2-7,TRBV7-9,TRBD1,once,TGTGCCAGCAGCTTTGGGGACAGGGAAACCTACGAGCAGTACTTC,CASSFGDRETYEQYF
TRBJ2-1,TRBV19,.,.,TGTGCCAGTAGTATAGCACTTGGTTCCTACAATGAGCAGTTCTTC,CASSIALGSYNEQFF
TRBJ2-2,TRBV6-4,.,.,TGTGCCAGCAGTGACAGGGAGAGCACCGGGGAGCTGTTTTTT,CASSDRESTGELFF
TRBJ1-2,TRBV25-1,.,.,TGTGCCAGCAGTAGTCAGGGCTTCTATGGCTACACCTTC,CASSSQGFYGYTF
TRBJ1-4,TRBV6-5,.,once,TGTGCCAGCAGTCCGTCGGGGTTTCGGGAAAAACTGTTTTTT,CASSPSGFREKLFF
TRBJ1-1,TRBV7-9,.,.,TGTGCCAGCAGCCCCCGGGGGGCGAATAACACTGAAGCTTTCTTT,CASSPRGANNTEAFF
TRBJ1-1,TRBV18,.,.,TGTGCCAGCTCACTATGGACAGAGAACACTGAAGCTTTCTTT,CASSLWTENTEAFF
TRBJ1-2,TRBV6-4,.,.,TGTGCCAGCAGTGCCAGCCTTGAGGGGTATGGCTACACCTTC,CASSASLEGYGYTF
TRBJ1-2,TRBV7-8,.,.,TGTGCCAGCAGCCTAACCCTCACTAACTATGGCTACACCTTC,CASSLTLTNYGYTF
TRBJ2-1,TRBV5-4,.,few,TGTGCCAGCAGCTCCTTCCGGGACAAGGGATACAATGAGCAGTTCTTC,CASSSFRDKGYNEQFF
TRBJ2-3,TRBV14,.,.,TGTGCCAGCAGCCAAGAATTAGTAGCCGCAGATACGCAGTATTTT,CASSQELVAADTQYF
TRBJ2-3,TRBV24-1,.,.,TGTGCCACCGGTAGCGGTAGCACAGATACGCAGTATTTT,CATGSGSTDTQYF
TRBJ1-2,TRBV9,TRBD1,.,TGTGCCAGCAGCGGGGGACAGGGGAAGGGCCCTTTGTCGAACTATGGCTACACCTTC,CASSGGQGKGPLSNYGYTF
TRBJ2-5,TRBV5-4,.,.,TGTGCCAGCAGTTTTAAGGAGACCCAGTACTTC,CASSFKETQYF